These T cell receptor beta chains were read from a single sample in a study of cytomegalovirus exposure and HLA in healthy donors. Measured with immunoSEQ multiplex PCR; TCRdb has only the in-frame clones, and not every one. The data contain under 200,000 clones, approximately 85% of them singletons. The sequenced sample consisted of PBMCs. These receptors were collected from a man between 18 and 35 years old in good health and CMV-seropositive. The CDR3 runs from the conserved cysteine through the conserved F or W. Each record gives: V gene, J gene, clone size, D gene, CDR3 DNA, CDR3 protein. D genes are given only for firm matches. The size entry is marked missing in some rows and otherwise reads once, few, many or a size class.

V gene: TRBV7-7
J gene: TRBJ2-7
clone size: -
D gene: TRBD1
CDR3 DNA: TGTGCCAGCAGCTTAACTTTGGACAGGGTCGACGAGCAGTACTTC
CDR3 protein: CASSLTLDRVDEQYF

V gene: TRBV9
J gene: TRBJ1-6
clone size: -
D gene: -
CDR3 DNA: TGTGCCAGCAGCCAAGGAGATTCACCCCTCCACTTT
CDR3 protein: CASSQGDSPLHF

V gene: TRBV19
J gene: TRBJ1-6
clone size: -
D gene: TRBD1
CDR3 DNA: TGTGCCAGTAGTATTCTGGACAGGGATAATTCACCCCTCCACTTT
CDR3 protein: CASSILDRDNSPLHF

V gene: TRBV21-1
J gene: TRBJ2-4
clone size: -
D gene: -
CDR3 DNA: TGTGCCAGCAGCAAAAAAACTAGCGGGGGGGCCAAAAACATTCAGTACTTC
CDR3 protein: CASSKKTSGGAKNIQYF

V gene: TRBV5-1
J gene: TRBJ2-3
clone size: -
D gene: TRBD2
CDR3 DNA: TGCGCCAGCAGCTCCTACCAGGGACTAGCGGGGGCTAGCACAGATACGCAGTATTTT
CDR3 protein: CASSSYQGLAGASTDTQYF

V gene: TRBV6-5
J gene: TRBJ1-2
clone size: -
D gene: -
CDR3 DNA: TGTGCCAGCAGTTACTCGAACTTGGGGGGAGGGGGCTACACCTTC
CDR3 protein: CASSYSNLGGGGYTF

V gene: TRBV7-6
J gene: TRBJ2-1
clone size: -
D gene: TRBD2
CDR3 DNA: TGTGCCAGCAGCTTAGTAGTAGCGGGGGGCAAAAGCTCCTACAATGAGCAGTTCTTC
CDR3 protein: CASSLVVAGGKSSYNEQFF

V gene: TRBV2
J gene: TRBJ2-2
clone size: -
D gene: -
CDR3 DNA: TGTGCCAGCAGCCTCGACTCGTTCACCGGGGAGCTGTTTTTT
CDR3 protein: CASSLDSFTGELFF

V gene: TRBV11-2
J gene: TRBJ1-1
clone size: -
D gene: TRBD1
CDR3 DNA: TGTGCCAGCAGCGTGGGACAGGGGAACACTGAAGCTTTCTTT
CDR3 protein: CASSVGQGNTEAFF

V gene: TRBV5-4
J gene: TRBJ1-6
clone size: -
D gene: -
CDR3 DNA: TGTGCCAGCAGCTACACAGAATCCTATAATTCACCCCTCCACTTT
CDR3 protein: CASSYTESYNSPLHF

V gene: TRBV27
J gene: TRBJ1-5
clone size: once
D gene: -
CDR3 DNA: TGTGCCAGCAGTTTCTCGGGGAGCAATCAGCCCCAGCATTTT
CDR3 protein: CASSFSGSNQPQHF

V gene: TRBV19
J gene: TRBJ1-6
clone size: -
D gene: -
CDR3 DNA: TGTGCCAGTAGTATGGACAGAGGTTCACCCCTCCACTTT
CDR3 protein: CASSMDRGSPLHF

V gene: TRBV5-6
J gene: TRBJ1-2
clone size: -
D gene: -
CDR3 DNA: TGTGCCAGCAGCTTGGACGGTCCTAACTATGGCTACACCTTC
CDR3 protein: CASSLDGPNYGYTF

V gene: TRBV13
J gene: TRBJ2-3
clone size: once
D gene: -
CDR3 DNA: TGTGCCAGCAGCTTAAGGGCGGTAGGACAGATTACAGATACGCAGTATTTT
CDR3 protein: CASSLRAVGQITDTQYF

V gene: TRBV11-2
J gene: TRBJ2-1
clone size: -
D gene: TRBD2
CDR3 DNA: TGTGCCAGCAGCCGTAGCGGGGGCGGCTCCTACAATGAGCAGTTCTTC
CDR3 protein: CASSRSGGGSYNEQFF

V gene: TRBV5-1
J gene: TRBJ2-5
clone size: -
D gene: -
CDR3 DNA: TGCGCCAGCAGCATGGCAGGGTACGTGGAGACCCAGTACTTC
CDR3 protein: CASSMAGYVETQYF

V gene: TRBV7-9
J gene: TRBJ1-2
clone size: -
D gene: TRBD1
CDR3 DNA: TGTGCCAGCAGCTTATCCTGGGACAGGGAAGAAGGCTACACCTTC
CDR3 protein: CASSLSWDREEGYTF

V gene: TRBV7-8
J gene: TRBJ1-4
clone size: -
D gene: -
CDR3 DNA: TGTGCCAGCAGCCTAGGGGTTGGAGGGAATGAAAAACTGTTTTTT
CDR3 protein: CASSLGVGGNEKLFF

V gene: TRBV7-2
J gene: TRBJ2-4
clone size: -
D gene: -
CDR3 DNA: TGTGCCAGCAGCTTAGGCTTTAGGGGGGGGCTGGACATTCAGTACTTC
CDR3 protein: CASSLGFRGGLDIQYF

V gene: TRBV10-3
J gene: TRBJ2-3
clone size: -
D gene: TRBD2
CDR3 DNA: TGTGCCATCAGCGTCCCTAGCGGGGATTTCGTCGATACGCAGTATTTT
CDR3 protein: CAISVPSGDFVDTQYF

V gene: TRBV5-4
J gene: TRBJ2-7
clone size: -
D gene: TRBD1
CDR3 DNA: TGTGCCAGCAGGTATCAGGGGGCGCGGGACTACGAGCAGTACTTC
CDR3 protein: CASRYQGARDYEQYF

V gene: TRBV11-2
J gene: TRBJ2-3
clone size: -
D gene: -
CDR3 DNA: TGTGCCAGCAGCACCTACACAGATACGCAGTATTTT
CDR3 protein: CASSTYTDTQYF

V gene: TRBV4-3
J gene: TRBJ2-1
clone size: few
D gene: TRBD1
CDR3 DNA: TGCGCCAGCAGCCAAGACGGGACAGGGAACTACAATGAGCAGTTCTTC
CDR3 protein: CASSQDGTGNYNEQFF

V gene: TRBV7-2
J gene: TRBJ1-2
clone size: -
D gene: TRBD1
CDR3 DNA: TGTGCCAGCAGCTTCGGACAGGAAGGTGGCTACACCTTC
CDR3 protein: CASSFGQEGGYTF

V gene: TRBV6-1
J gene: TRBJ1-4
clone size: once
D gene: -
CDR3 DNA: TGTGCCAGCACCGGAGGGCCCGCAACTAATGAAAAACTGTTTTTT
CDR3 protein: CASTGGPATNEKLFF

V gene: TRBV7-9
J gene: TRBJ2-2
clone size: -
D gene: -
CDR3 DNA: TGTGCCAGCAGCTTAGGGCTCCCGCTTACCGGGGAGCTGTTTTTT
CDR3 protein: CASSLGLPLTGELFF

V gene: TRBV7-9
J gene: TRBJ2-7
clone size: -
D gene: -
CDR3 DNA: TGTGCCAGCAGCTTACGGGGCTCCTACGAGCAGTACTTC
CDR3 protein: CASSLRGSYEQYF

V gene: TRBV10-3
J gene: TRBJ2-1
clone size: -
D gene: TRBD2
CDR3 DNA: TGTGCCATCAGTGCGATGGGGGGGGGTTTCGATGAGCAGTTCTTC
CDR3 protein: CAISAMGGGFDEQFF

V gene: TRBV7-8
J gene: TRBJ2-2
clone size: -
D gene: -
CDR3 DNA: TGTGCCAGCAGCTTATGGGGGGCGAACACCGGGGAGCTGTTTTTT
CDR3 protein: CASSLWGANTGELFF

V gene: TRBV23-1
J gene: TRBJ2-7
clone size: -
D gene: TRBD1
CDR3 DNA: TGCGCCAGCAGTCAAGGACAGGAATCAGGGTACGAGCAGTACTTC
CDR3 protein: CASSQGQESGYEQYF

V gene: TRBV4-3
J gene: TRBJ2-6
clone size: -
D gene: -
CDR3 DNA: TGCGCCAGCAGCCAAGATGCAGGGCTCTCTGGGGCCAACGTCCTGACTTTC
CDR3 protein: CASSQDAGLSGANVLTF

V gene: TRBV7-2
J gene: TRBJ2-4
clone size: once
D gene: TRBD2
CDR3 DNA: TGTGCCAGCAGCCTAGCGGGGGGGGCCAAAAACATTCAGTACTTC
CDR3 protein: CASSLAGGAKNIQYF

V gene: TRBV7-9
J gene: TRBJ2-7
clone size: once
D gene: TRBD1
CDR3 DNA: TGTGCCAGCAGCTCACCCCCGGGACAGGGCCACGAGCAGTACTTC
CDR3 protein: CASSSPPGQGHEQYF

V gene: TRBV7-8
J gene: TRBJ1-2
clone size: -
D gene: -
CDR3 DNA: TGTGCCAGCAGCCCGCGGACACAGGCCCGCGCAGGATATGGCTACACCTTC
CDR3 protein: CASSPRTQARAGYGYTF

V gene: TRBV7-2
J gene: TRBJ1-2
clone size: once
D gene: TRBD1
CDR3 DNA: TGTGCCAGCAGCTTACGGACAGGCTCGCAAGCTAACTATGGCTACACCTTC
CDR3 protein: CASSLRTGSQANYGYTF

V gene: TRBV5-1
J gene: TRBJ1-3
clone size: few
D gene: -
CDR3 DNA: TGCGCCAGCAGCTTACAGGACTCTGGAAACACCATATATTTT
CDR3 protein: CASSLQDSGNTIYF

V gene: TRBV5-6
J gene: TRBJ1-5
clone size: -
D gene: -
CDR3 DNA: TGTGCCAGCAGTGGGGGGGGCAGAGGCAATCAGCCCCAGCATTTT
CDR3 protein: CASSGGGRGNQPQHF

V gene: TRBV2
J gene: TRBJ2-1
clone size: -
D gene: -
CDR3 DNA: TGTGCCAGCAGTGAAGGCCCCGGAGGTCTGAAGTTCTTC
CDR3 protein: CASSEGPGGLKFF

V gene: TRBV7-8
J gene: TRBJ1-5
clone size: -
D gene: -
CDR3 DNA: TGTGCCAGCAGCTTAGGGCGGCAGGGGCTACAGCCCCAGCATTTT
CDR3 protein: CASSLGRQGLQPQHF

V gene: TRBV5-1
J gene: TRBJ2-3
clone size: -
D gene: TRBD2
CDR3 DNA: TGCGCCAGCCAGCGGGGGGGTAGCACAGATACGCAGTATTTT
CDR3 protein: CASQRGGSTDTQYF

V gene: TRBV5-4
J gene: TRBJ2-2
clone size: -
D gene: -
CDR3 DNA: TGTGCCAGCAGCCCAGGGACAAACACCGGGGAGCTGTTTTTT
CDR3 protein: CASSPGTNTGELFF

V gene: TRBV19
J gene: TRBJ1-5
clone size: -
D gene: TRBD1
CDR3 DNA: TGTGCCAGCCACACGGACAGGGGAAGAGGGCAGCCCCAGCATTTT
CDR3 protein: CASHTDRGRGQPQHF

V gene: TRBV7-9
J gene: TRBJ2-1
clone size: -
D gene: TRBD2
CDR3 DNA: TGTGCCAGCAGCTTAGGAGGGCGGACTAGCGGGGATGAGCAGTTCTTC
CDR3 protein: CASSLGGRTSGDEQFF

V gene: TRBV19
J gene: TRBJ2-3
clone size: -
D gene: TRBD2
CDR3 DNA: TGTGCCAGTGGGACTAGCGGCACAGATACGCAGTATTTT
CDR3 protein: CASGTSGTDTQYF

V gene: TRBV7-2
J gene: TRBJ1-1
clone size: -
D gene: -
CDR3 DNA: TGTGCCAGCAGCTCCCTTGGGGGGTTGATGACTGAAGCTTTCTTT
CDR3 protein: CASSSLGGLMTEAFF

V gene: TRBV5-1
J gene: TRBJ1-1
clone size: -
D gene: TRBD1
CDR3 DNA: TGCGCCAGCAGCATCACAGGGGCCGGGAACACTGAAGCTTTCTTT
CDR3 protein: CASSITGAGNTEAFF

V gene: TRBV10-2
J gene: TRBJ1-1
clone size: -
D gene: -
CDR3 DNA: TGCGCCAGCAGTAGGGGCCTTGAAGCTTTCTTT
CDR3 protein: CASSRGLEAFF

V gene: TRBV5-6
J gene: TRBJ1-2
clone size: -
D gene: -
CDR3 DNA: TGTGCCAGCAGAAATATCCTCGTCTATGGCTACACCTTC
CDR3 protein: CASRNILVYGYTF

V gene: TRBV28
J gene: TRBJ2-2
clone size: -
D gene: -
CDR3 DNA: TGTGCCAGCAGTTTACGGGGAAGCACCGGGGAGCTGTTTTTT
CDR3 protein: CASSLRGSTGELFF

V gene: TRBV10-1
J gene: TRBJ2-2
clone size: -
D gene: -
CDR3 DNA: TGCGCCAGCAGTGAGTCAAGGGGCTTTAACACCGGGGAGCTGTTTTTT
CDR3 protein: CASSESRGFNTGELFF

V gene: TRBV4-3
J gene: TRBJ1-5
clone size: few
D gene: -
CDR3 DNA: TGCGCCAGCAGCCAAGAGGACAAGTATAGCAATCAGCCCCAGCATTTT
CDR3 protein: CASSQEDKYSNQPQHF

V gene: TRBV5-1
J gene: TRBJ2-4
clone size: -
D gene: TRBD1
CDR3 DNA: TGCGCCAGCAGCTTGAGCGGACAGGGGGCGTTTGATGGAGTGGCTCAGTACTTC
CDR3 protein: CASSLSGQGAFDGVAQYF

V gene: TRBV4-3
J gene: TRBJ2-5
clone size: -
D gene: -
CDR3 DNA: TGCGCCAGCAGCCAAGATCTGGGCTCCCTCGCGTGGGCCCAGTACTTC
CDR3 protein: CASSQDLGSLAWAQYF

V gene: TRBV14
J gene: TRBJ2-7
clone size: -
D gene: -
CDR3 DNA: TGTGCCAGCAGCCAAGACAGGGCCGGCGAGCAGTACTTC
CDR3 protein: CASSQDRAGEQYF

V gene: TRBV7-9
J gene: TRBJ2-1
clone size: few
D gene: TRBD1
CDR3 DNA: TGTGCCAGCAGCATGACAGGGGATGAGCAGTTCTTC
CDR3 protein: CASSMTGDEQFF

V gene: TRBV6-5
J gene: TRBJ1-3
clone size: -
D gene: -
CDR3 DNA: TGTGCCACCCAAGGGACATCCTCTGGAAACACCATATATTTT
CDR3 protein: CATQGTSSGNTIYF

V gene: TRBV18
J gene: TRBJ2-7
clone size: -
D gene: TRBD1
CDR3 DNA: TGTGCCAGCTCCCCAAGAGGCGGGGACAGGTACGAGCAGTACTTC
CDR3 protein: CASSPRGGDRYEQYF

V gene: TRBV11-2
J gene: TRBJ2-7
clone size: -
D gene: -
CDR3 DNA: TGTGCCAGCAGCCTATCACAGGGCCCCTACGAGCAGTACTTC
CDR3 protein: CASSLSQGPYEQYF

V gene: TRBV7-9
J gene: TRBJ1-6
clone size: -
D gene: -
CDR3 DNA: TGTGCCAGCAGCCCCTCGTCAGGGTCACCCCTCCACTTT
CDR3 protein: CASSPSSGSPLHF